The entry that follows covers one TCR beta chain sequence. Per the original methods: How many nucleated cells were present was estimated from reference gene primer amplification. Libraries were prepared by immunoSEQ multiplex PCR; TCRdb keeps only in-frame clonotypes and omits some of them. V and J calls and clone size are as listed in that table; D and trimming were resolved from the DNA. The table shows a few hundred thousand clones, with roughly 84% occurring only once. The sample is drawn from a study of blood T cell repertoires in COVID-19. Germline-derived CDR1 and CDR2 are SEHNR and FQNEAQ (reference sequence). V lost 7 bases to trimming and J lost 7 bases; unmatched junction nucleotides: 9. The CDR3 is 13 amino acids.

Sequenced input: peripheral blood. The TCR sequence derives from a human donor in a cohort sampled during active COVID-19. The chain combines TRBV7-9 with TRBJ2-7; 8 bases map to TRBD2. CDR3 sequence: CASMPGGSVEQYF. CDR3 sequence (DNA): TGTGCCAGCATGCCGGGAGGGTCCGTTGAGCAGTACTTC.